This entry lists 17 T cell receptor beta chains sequenced from one sample in a study of cytomegalovirus exposure and HLA in healthy donors. Repertoires were generated with immunoSEQ multiplex PCR, while TCRdb's copy carries only in-frame clones and drops some. The top ten clones hold roughly 6.5% of a sample with 200,000 or so clones, roughly 82% of them seen once. What was sequenced was PBMCs. All receptors come from a man younger than 35 in good health and CMV-seropositive.

The chain links TRBV7-3 to TRBJ1-1, with TRBD1 identical over 9 bases. This CDR3 has 17 residues. V lost 1 base and J lost 1; bases outside the gene matches: 7. Germline values: CDR1 SGHTA, CDR2 FQGTGA. This chain's CDR3 is CASSLIRTGAGNTEAFF. CDR3 bases: TGTGCCAGCAGCTTAATTAGGACAGGGGCGGGGAACACTGAAGCTTTCTTT.

This sequence joins TRBV29-1 and TRBJ2-5; weak D call: TRBD1 (5 bases). The CDR3 is 11 amino acids. Trimming pared 7 bases from V and 5 bases from J, leaving 11 bases between. The V gene's germline CDR1 is SQVTM and CDR2 ANQGSEA. CDR3 in amino acids: CSDRPGETQYF. CDR3 coding DNA: TGCAGCGACAGGCCTGGGGAGACCCAGTACTTC.

The chain employs TRBV19 and TRBJ2-2, with D tentatively TRBD1 (5 bases). The V gene's germline CDR1 is LNHDA and CDR2 SQIVND (reference sequence). Trimming left V 5 bases short and J 0 bases short, with 7 bases between. The CDR3 covers 14 residues. The CDR3 spells CASSSGSNTGELFF. CDR3 bases: TGTGCCAGTAGTTCAGGGTCGAACACCGGGGAGCTGTTTTTT. Combining the CDR3 with reference TRBV19 and TRBJ2-2 gives the whole variable domain DGGITQSPKYLFRKEGQNVTLSCEQNLNHDAMYWYRQDPGQGLRLIYYSQIVNDFQKGDIAEGYSVSREKKESFPLTVTSAQKNPTAFYLCASSSGSNTGELFFGEGSRLTVL.

This chain connects TRBV9 to TRBJ2-3; D is ambiguous. V was clipped by 0 bases and J by 2 bases, with 7 bases between them. Germline V CDR1 and CDR2: SGDLS, YYNGEE. CDR3 length: 14 amino acids. CDR3 in amino acids: CASSVEQYTDTQYF. The CDR3 coding sequence is TGTGCCAGCAGCGTAGAACAGTACACAGATACGCAGTATTTT. Full variable domain (outside the CDR3, taken from reference TRBV9 and TRBJ2-3): DSGVTQTPKHLITATGQRVTLRCSPRSGDLSVYWYQQSLDQGLQFLIQYYNGEERAKGNILERFSAQQFPDLHSELNLSSLELGDSALYFCASSVEQYTDTQYFGPGTRLTVL.

This chain uses TRBV15 with TRBJ2-1; 10 bases are shared with TRBD2. Trimming at V came to 5 bases and at J to 8 bases, leaving 3 bases not matched to a gene. From germline, CDR1 is LNHNV and CDR2 YYDKDF (reference sequence). The CDR3 is made up of 13 amino acids. In nucleotides, the CDR3 is TGTGCCACCAGCCCCGGGACTAGCGATGAGCAGTTCTTC. It codes for CATSPGTSDEQFF.

This chain links TRBV28 with TRBJ1-5, with 7 positions matching TRBD1. The CDR3 contains 16 residues. Germline V lookup: CDR1 MDHEN, CDR2 SYDVKM. Trimming took 4 bases from V and 2 from J; bases not matched to a gene: 8. The chain's CDR3 is CASSSHRGGGNQPQHF. The CDR3 DNA is TGTGCCAGCAGTTCGCACAGGGGAGGAGGCAATCAGCCCCAGCATTTT.

The rearrangement links TRBV9 to TRBJ2-1, with 10 bases matching TRBD1. The CDR3 length is 15 residues. V dropped 4 bases and J dropped 7; count of bases not matched to a gene: 8. Germline V gene sequence: CDR1 SGDLS, CDR2 YYNGEE. The CDR3 coding sequence is TGTGCCAGCAGCTCAGGACAGGGGGTGAGAAATGAGCAGTTCTTC. Its translation: CASSSGQGVRNEQFF.

V gene TRBV5-1 combines with J gene TRBJ2-5; D might be TRBD2 (5 bases). There are 13 residues in the CDR3. V lost 2 bases, J lost 5 bases, and 10 bases lay in between. The germline V gene encodes CDR1 SGHRS and CDR2 YFSETQ. Here the CDR3 DNA reads TGCGCCAGCAGCTTTCTCACGGGGGAGACCCAGTACTTC. Its protein is CASSFLTGETQYF.

V is TRBV5-1 and J is TRBJ2-1; 11 bases line up with TRBD2. The germline V gene has CDR1 SGHRS and CDR2 YFSETQ. The CDR3 has 17 residues. With V trimmed by 0 bases and J by 3 bases, 5 bases remained unmatched. The CDR3, as DNA: TGCGCCAGCAGCTTGGGGGCTAGCGGGAGGCTCTACAATGAGCAGTTCTTC. The encoded protein is CASSLGASGRLYNEQFF.

Many counts were recorded for this clone. The V and J genes are TRBV27 and TRBJ2-7, with 10 bases identical to TRBD1. Germline V lookup: CDR1 MNHEY, CDR2 SMNVEV (reference sequence). The CDR3 consists of 15 residues. V trimming: 5 bases; J trimming: 7 bases; junction bases outside the gene matches: 11. CDR3 sequence: CASSPAGTGVREQYF. The CDR3 coding sequence is TGTGCCAGCAGTCCGGCTGGGACAGGGGTTAGGGAGCAGTACTTC.

The CDR3 region has the DNA TGTGCCAGCAGCACAGCCTCTAGCGGGAGAGGAAGGGAGCAGTACTTC. Protein: CASSTASSGRGREQYF. The J gene is TRBJ2-7, the V gene TRBV7-2; the match to TRBD2 covers 10 bases. CDR3 length equals 16 residues. Germline CDR1 reads SGHTA; CDR2 reads FQGNSA. Trimming at V came to 5 bases and at J to 7 bases, leaving 14 bases not matched to a gene. The full variable domain, its missing parts supplied by reference TRBV7-2 and TRBJ2-7, is GAGVSQSPSNKVTEKGKDVELRCDPISGHTALYWYRQSLGQGLEFLIYFQGNSAPDKSGLPSDRFSAERTGGSVSTLTIQRTQQEDSAVYLCASSTASSGRGREQYFGPGTRLTVT.

The chain has TRBV5-1 and TRBJ1-2, with 9 bases fitting TRBD1. The CDR3 runs 14 residues. Germline V CDR1 and CDR2: SGHRS, YFSETQ. Trimming at V came to 4 bases and at J to 5 bases, leaving 6 bases not matched to a gene. The CDR3 bases are TGCGCCAGCAGCGCGGACAGGGGTCTTTATGGCTACACCTTC. The encoded protein is CASSADRGLYGYTF.

A word on this clone: The same CDR3 arises from other DNA sequences in this sample as well. CDR3 nucleotides: TGCGCCAGCAGCCGGGACAGGGGGCCCGGGGAGCTGTTTTTT. Translating gives CASSRDRGPGELFF. The gene calls are TRBV5-1 and TRBJ2-2; 12 positions agree with TRBD1. Trimming removed 4 bases from V and 6 bases from J; junction bases left unmatched: 1. Germline values: CDR1 SGHRS, CDR2 YFSETQ. The CDR3 is 14 residues long.

The rearrangement uses TRBV12-5 and TRBJ2-7; tentative D call: TRBD1 (6 bases). V lost 0 bases and J lost 0, with 15 bases in between. The CDR3 totals 17 residues. Germline CDR1 is LGHNT and CDR2 is FRNRAP. The CDR3 DNA follows: TGTGCTAGTGGTTTGGTACTAGGTAGGGGGAGCTCCTACGAGCAGTACTTC. This sequence encodes CASGLVLGRGSSYEQYF.

In regard to this clone: The junction shows a germline mismatch at one end, possibly a read error. V usage is TRBV28 and J usage is TRBJ1-5, with 12 bases that match TRBD1. There are 15 residues in the CDR3. CDR1 is MDHEN, CDR2 SYDVKM, per germline. CDR3 in DNA: TGTGCCAGCAGTTTAAGTGGCGGGACAGGGGGCAAATGGACCTTC. It specifies CASSLSGGTGGKWTF.

The chain carries TRBV28 and TRBJ2-1, with unresolved D. Germline CDR1 MDHEN, CDR2 SYDVKM. The germline V and J ends were trimmed by 6 bases and 0 bases, with 9 bases remaining between them. This CDR3 is 14 amino acids long. The CDR3 is CASSRSSSYNEQFF. The CDR3 region has the DNA TGTGCCAGCAGCCGCTCGAGCTCCTACAATGAGCAGTTCTTC.

The genes are TRBV30 and TRBJ2-7, with TRBD2 matching 10 bases. The CDR3 is made up of 16 amino acids. CDR1 and CDR2 (germline): GTSNPN, SVGIG (reference sequence). The junction had 10 bases not matched to a gene; V was cut back by 5 bases and J by 0 bases. This CDR3 reads CAWGGWASGSSYEQYF. DNA of the CDR3: TGTGCCTGGGGGGGGTGGGCTAGCGGGAGCTCCTACGAGCAGTACTTC. The full variable domain, with the rest looked up from reference TRBV30 and TRBJ2-7, is SQTIHQWPATLVQPVGSPLSLECTVEGTSNPNLYWYRQAAGRGLQLLFYSVGIGQISSEVPQNLSASRPQDRQFILSSKKLLLSDSGFYLCAWGGWASGSSYEQYFGPGTRLTVT.